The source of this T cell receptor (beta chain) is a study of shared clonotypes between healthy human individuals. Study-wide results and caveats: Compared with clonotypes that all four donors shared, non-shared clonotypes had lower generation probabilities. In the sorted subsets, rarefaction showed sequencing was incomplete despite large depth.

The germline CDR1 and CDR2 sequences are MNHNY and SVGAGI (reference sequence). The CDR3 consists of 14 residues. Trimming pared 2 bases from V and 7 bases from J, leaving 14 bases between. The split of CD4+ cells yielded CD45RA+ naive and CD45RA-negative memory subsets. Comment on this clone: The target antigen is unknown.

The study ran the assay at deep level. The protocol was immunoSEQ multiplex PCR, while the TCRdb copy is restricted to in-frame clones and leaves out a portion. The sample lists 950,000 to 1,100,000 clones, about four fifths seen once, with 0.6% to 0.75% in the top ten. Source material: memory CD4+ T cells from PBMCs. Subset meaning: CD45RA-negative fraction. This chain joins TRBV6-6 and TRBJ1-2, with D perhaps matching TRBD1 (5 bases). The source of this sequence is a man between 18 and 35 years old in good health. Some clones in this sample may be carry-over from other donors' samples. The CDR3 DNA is TGTGCCAGCAGTTACCTCGGGACCGTGGGTGGCTACACCTTC. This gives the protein CASSYLGTVGGYTF.